This T cell receptor beta chain originates from a study of blood T cell repertoires in COVID-19. About the study: Collection of acute and convalescent COVID-19 samples took place in the United States, Italy and Spain. Nucleic acid was either cDNA or gDNA, and it came from T cells, B-cell-depleted T cells, or PBMCs.

The authors' processing: Reference gene primer amplification in the assay estimated nucleated cell counts. Produced via immunoSEQ multiplex PCR; TCRdb's table is partial and in-frame only. The D gene and trimming were derived from the DNA, and the V and J assignments and clone size from that table. Of tens of thousands of clones in the sample, more than 80% were seen once. Trimming removed 5 bases at V and 10 bases at J, with 5 bases between. Germline CDR1 is SEHNR and CDR2 is FQNEAQ (reference sequence). The CDR3 length is 10 residues. The chain couples TRBV7-9 to TRBJ2-2, with D unclear. The source is a woman aged 80 or over with acute or convalescent COVID-19. Source material: peripheral blood. In DNA, the CDR3 is TGTGCCAGCAGCATTCAGGAGCTGTTTTTT. This codes for CASSIQELFF.